A selection of T cell receptor beta chains follows, all from one sample in a study of technical replicates of blood from a few donors. Sequenced by immunoSEQ multiplex PCR; TCRdb stores in-frame clones only, minus some. In the table there are nearly 70,000 clones, about 91% of which are singletons. The sample taken for sequencing was T cells isolated from PBMCs. The receptors shown here come from a human donor in good health. CDR3s include the opening cysteine and the closing phenylalanine or tryptophan. Each record gives: CDR3 protein, CDR3 DNA, D gene, J gene, V gene, clone size. A D gene is named only where the DNA matches it firmly. Not all rows give a size; the values are once, few, many and, for expanded clones, a class.

CDR3aa: CASSESQVSHGYTF
CDR3nt: TGTGCCAGCAGTGAGAGCCAGGTCTCCCATGGCTACACCTTC
d_gene: -
j_gene: TRBJ1-2
v_gene: TRBV2
abundance: -

CDR3aa: CASSPEVTGGSYEQYF
CDR3nt: TGCGCCAGCAGTCCCGAAGTGACAGGGGGTTCCTACGAGCAGTACTTC
d_gene: TRBD1
j_gene: TRBJ2-7
v_gene: TRBV5-1
abundance: -

CDR3aa: CASTREGNVNEKLFF
CDR3nt: TGCGCCAGCACCAGGGAGGGGAACGTCAATGAAAAACTGTTTTTT
d_gene: -
j_gene: TRBJ1-4
v_gene: TRBV5-1
abundance: -

CDR3aa: CASSQDFSRLRLDYSGEQYF
CDR3nt: TGCGCCAGCAGCCAAGATTTCTCGCGGTTACGATTGGACTATTCCGGCGAGCAGTACTTC
d_gene: -
j_gene: TRBJ2-7
v_gene: TRBV4-1
abundance: -

CDR3aa: CASSLTTGTDEKLFF
CDR3nt: TGTGCCAGCAGTCTCACTACCGGGACAGATGAAAAACTGTTTTTT
d_gene: TRBD1
j_gene: TRBJ1-4
v_gene: TRBV28
abundance: -

CDR3aa: CASSSRETQYF
CDR3nt: TGTGCCAGCAGCTCTAGGGAGACCCAGTACTTC
d_gene: -
j_gene: TRBJ2-5
v_gene: TRBV7-9
abundance: -

CDR3aa: CASSYDREETQYF
CDR3nt: TGTGCCAGCAGTTACGACAGGGAAGAGACCCAGTACTTC
d_gene: TRBD1
j_gene: TRBJ2-5
v_gene: TRBV6-5
abundance: -

CDR3aa: CASSPRGPYTGELFF
CDR3nt: TGTGCCAGCAGCCCTCGAGGGCCATACACCGGGGAGCTGTTTTTT
d_gene: -
j_gene: TRBJ2-2
v_gene: TRBV9
abundance: -

CDR3aa: CAISVLPMGEVAVDTQYF
CDR3nt: TGTGCCATCAGTGTTCTTCCTATGGGGGAGGTCGCCGTAGATACGCAGTATTTT
d_gene: -
j_gene: TRBJ2-3
v_gene: TRBV10-3
abundance: -

CDR3aa: CASSDSLAGGSDTQYF
CDR3nt: TGTGCCAGCAGCGACTCCCTAGCGGGAGGGTCAGATACGCAGTATTTT
d_gene: TRBD2
j_gene: TRBJ2-3
v_gene: TRBV13
abundance: -

CDR3aa: CASSYRETSTDTQYF
CDR3nt: TGTGCCAGCAGTTATAGGGAGACTAGCACAGATACGCAGTATTTT
d_gene: -
j_gene: TRBJ2-3
v_gene: TRBV6-5
abundance: -

CDR3aa: CASSLRGVGGGVPEQFF
CDR3nt: TGCGCCAGCAGCTTGAGGGGAGTAGGGGGAGGGGTCCCTGAGCAGTTCTTC
d_gene: -
j_gene: TRBJ2-1
v_gene: TRBV5-1
abundance: -

CDR3aa: CASRTYQPQHF
CDR3nt: TGTGCCAGCAGGACTTATCAGCCCCAGCATTTT
d_gene: -
j_gene: TRBJ1-5
v_gene: TRBV11-2
abundance: -

CDR3aa: CASSPGQGRKTQYF
CDR3nt: TGTGCCAGCAGCCCCGGACAGGGGAGAAAGACCCAGTACTTC
d_gene: TRBD1
j_gene: TRBJ2-5
v_gene: TRBV7-3
abundance: -

CDR3aa: CASSLGTVSYEQYF
CDR3nt: TGTGCCAGCAGCCTGGGGACAGTCTCCTACGAGCAGTACTTC
d_gene: TRBD1
j_gene: TRBJ2-7
v_gene: TRBV7-6
abundance: -

CDR3aa: CASSAAGQGKETQYF
CDR3nt: TGTGCCAGCAGTGCTGCGGGACAGGGAAAAGAGACCCAGTACTTC
d_gene: TRBD1
j_gene: TRBJ2-5
v_gene: TRBV2
abundance: -

CDR3aa: CASSQDTRDNEQFF
CDR3nt: TGCGCCAGCAGCCAAGACACTAGGGACAATGAGCAGTTCTTC
d_gene: -
j_gene: TRBJ2-1
v_gene: TRBV4-1
abundance: -

CDR3aa: CASSYTSDSTDTQYF
CDR3nt: TGTGCCAGCAGCTATACTAGCGATAGCACAGATACGCAGTATTTT
d_gene: TRBD2
j_gene: TRBJ2-3
v_gene: TRBV5-4
abundance: -

CDR3aa: CASSSTSGSRNEQFF
CDR3nt: TGTGCCAGCAGTTCAACTAGCGGATCGCGCAATGAGCAGTTCTTC
d_gene: TRBD2
j_gene: TRBJ2-1
v_gene: TRBV6-1
abundance: -

CDR3aa: CASSFRGLDQETQYF
CDR3nt: TGTGCCAGCAGTTTCAGAGGACTCGACCAAGAGACCCAGTACTTC
d_gene: -
j_gene: TRBJ2-5
v_gene: TRBV27
abundance: once

CDR3aa: CASSFGWNTEAFF
CDR3nt: TGTGCCAGCAGCTTCGGGTGGAACACTGAAGCTTTCTTT
d_gene: -
j_gene: TRBJ1-1
v_gene: TRBV5-5
abundance: -

CDR3aa: CASSFYRASSYEQYF
CDR3nt: TGTGCCAGCAGCTTCTACAGGGCCAGCTCCTACGAGCAGTACTTC
d_gene: -
j_gene: TRBJ2-7
v_gene: TRBV11-3
abundance: once

CDR3aa: CASSYLLGQTEQYF
CDR3nt: TGTGCCAGCAGTTATCTCCTGGGACAGACTGAGCAGTACTTC
d_gene: TRBD1
j_gene: TRBJ2-7
v_gene: TRBV6-6
abundance: once

CDR3aa: CASSQSGSSSYEQYF
CDR3nt: TGTGCCAGCAGCCAAAGTGGGTCTAGCTCCTACGAGCAGTACTTC
d_gene: -
j_gene: TRBJ2-7
v_gene: TRBV4-2
abundance: -

CDR3aa: CASSSRGHGTSEGYTGELFF
CDR3nt: TGCGCCAGCAGTAGTAGGGGTCACGGGACTAGCGAGGGTTACACCGGGGAGCTGTTTTTT
d_gene: TRBD2
j_gene: TRBJ2-2
v_gene: TRBV5-1
abundance: -

CDR3aa: CASSFSRGSTDTQYF
CDR3nt: TGTGCCAGCAGCTTTTCGCGGGGAAGCACAGATACGCAGTATTTT
d_gene: -
j_gene: TRBJ2-3
v_gene: TRBV11-1
abundance: -

CDR3aa: CASSGSGTAEGYNEQFF
CDR3nt: TGTGCCAGCAGCGGATCCGGGACAGCAGAGGGGTACAATGAGCAGTTCTTC
d_gene: TRBD1
j_gene: TRBJ2-1
v_gene: TRBV9
abundance: -

CDR3aa: CASSPLAGAGDTQYF
CDR3nt: TGTGCCAGCAGCCCCCTGGCGGGAGCGGGAGATACGCAGTATTTT
d_gene: TRBD2
j_gene: TRBJ2-3
v_gene: TRBV7-9
abundance: -

CDR3aa: CATSRGGSFYEQYF
CDR3nt: TGTGCCACCTCAAGGGGGGGGAGCTTCTACGAGCAGTACTTC
d_gene: -
j_gene: TRBJ2-7
v_gene: TRBV5-4
abundance: -

CDR3aa: CASSPRSGGVYNEQFF
CDR3nt: TGTGCCAGCAGCCCACGCAGCGGGGGAGTCTACAATGAGCAGTTCTTC
d_gene: TRBD2
j_gene: TRBJ2-1
v_gene: TRBV7-9
abundance: -

CDR3aa: CASSRRAYNEQFF
CDR3nt: TGTGCCAGCTCACGGAGAGCCTACAATGAGCAGTTCTTC
d_gene: -
j_gene: TRBJ2-1
v_gene: TRBV6-1
abundance: -

CDR3aa: CASSLPGLYNEQFF
CDR3nt: TGTGCCAGCAGCCTACCGGGACTCTACAATGAGCAGTTCTTC
d_gene: -
j_gene: TRBJ2-1
v_gene: TRBV11-3
abundance: -

CDR3aa: CASSMSRGNQPQHF
CDR3nt: TGTGCCAGTAGTATGAGTAGGGGCAACCAGCCCCAGCATTTT
d_gene: -
j_gene: TRBJ1-5
v_gene: TRBV19
abundance: -

CDR3aa: CASSGTANTEAFF
CDR3nt: TGTGCCAGCTCTGGGACAGCTAACACTGAAGCTTTCTTT
d_gene: TRBD1
j_gene: TRBJ1-1
v_gene: TRBV2
abundance: -

CDR3aa: CAGDRGFEQYF
CDR3nt: TGTGCCGGGGACAGGGGGTTCGAGCAGTACTTC
d_gene: TRBD1
j_gene: TRBJ2-7
v_gene: TRBV2
abundance: -

CDR3aa: CASSLQETQYF
CDR3nt: TGTGCCAGCAGTCTCCAGGAGACCCAGTACTTC
d_gene: -
j_gene: TRBJ2-5
v_gene: TRBV28
abundance: -

CDR3aa: CASSPRTSGNEQFF
CDR3nt: TGTGCCAGCAGCCCCCGGACTAGCGGTAATGAGCAGTTCTTC
d_gene: TRBD2
j_gene: TRBJ2-1
v_gene: TRBV7-2
abundance: -

CDR3aa: CASSAASYEQYF
CDR3nt: TGCGCCAGCAGCGCGGCATCCTACGAGCAGTACTTC
d_gene: -
j_gene: TRBJ2-7
v_gene: TRBV5-1
abundance: -

CDR3aa: CASSEAPGHYYEQYF
CDR3nt: TGTGCCAGCAGTGAAGCGCCGGGACACTACTACGAGCAGTACTTC
d_gene: -
j_gene: TRBJ2-7
v_gene: TRBV2
abundance: -

CDR3aa: CASSLGTRLKDTGELFF
CDR3nt: TGTGCCAGCAGTTTAGGGACACGCCTAAAGGACACCGGGGAGCTGTTTTTT
d_gene: -
j_gene: TRBJ2-2
v_gene: TRBV27
abundance: -

CDR3aa: CASSLAGGPKETQYF
CDR3nt: TGTGCCAGCAGCTTGGCGGGAGGGCCAAAAGAGACCCAGTACTTC
d_gene: TRBD2
j_gene: TRBJ2-5
v_gene: TRBV5-4
abundance: -

CDR3aa: CAIRATSGRNDEQFF
CDR3nt: TGTGCCATCAGAGCAACTAGCGGGAGGAACGATGAGCAGTTCTTC
d_gene: TRBD2
j_gene: TRBJ2-1
v_gene: TRBV10-3
abundance: -

CDR3aa: CASSSLLGAVEAFF
CDR3nt: TGTGCCAGCAGCTCACTCCTTGGGGCTGTAGAAGCTTTCTTT
d_gene: -
j_gene: TRBJ1-1
v_gene: TRBV7-2
abundance: -

CDR3aa: CSVATSGRYNEQFF
CDR3nt: TGCAGCGTAGCAACTAGCGGGAGGTACAATGAGCAGTTCTTC
d_gene: TRBD2
j_gene: TRBJ2-1
v_gene: TRBV29-1
abundance: -

CDR3aa: CASSPLEGFYEQYF
CDR3nt: TGCGCCAGCAGCCCATTGGAGGGCTTCTACGAGCAGTACTTC
d_gene: -
j_gene: TRBJ2-7
v_gene: TRBV4-3
abundance: -

CDR3aa: CATGQGAGEQFF
CDR3nt: TGTGCCACCGGACAGGGGGCGGGTGAGCAGTTCTTC
d_gene: TRBD1
j_gene: TRBJ2-1
v_gene: TRBV27
abundance: -

CDR3aa: CASSLDRTDSPLHF
CDR3nt: TGTGCCAGCAGCTTAGACCGGACAGATTCACCCCTCCACTTT
d_gene: -
j_gene: TRBJ1-6
v_gene: TRBV11-1
abundance: -

CDR3aa: CASSSLKGQGAHEQYF
CDR3nt: TGTGCCAGCAGTTCGCTGAAGGGACAGGGCGCCCACGAGCAGTACTTC
d_gene: TRBD1
j_gene: TRBJ2-7
v_gene: TRBV6-5
abundance: -

CDR3aa: CAGRQGVYGYTF
CDR3nt: TGTGCCGGTAGACAGGGGGTTTATGGCTACACCTTC
d_gene: TRBD1
j_gene: TRBJ1-2
v_gene: TRBV2
abundance: -

CDR3aa: CASSISRNQPQHF
CDR3nt: TGTGCCAGTAGTATAAGTCGGAATCAGCCCCAGCATTTT
d_gene: -
j_gene: TRBJ1-5
v_gene: TRBV19
abundance: -

CDR3aa: CASSYLISTEAFF
CDR3nt: TGTGCCAGCAGTTATCTTATTAGCACTGAAGCTTTCTTT
d_gene: -
j_gene: TRBJ1-1
v_gene: TRBV27
abundance: -

CDR3aa: CASSHSYEQYF
CDR3nt: TGTGCCAGCAGCCACTCCTACGAGCAGTACTTC
d_gene: -
j_gene: TRBJ2-7
v_gene: TRBV6-5
abundance: -

CDR3aa: CASSDGTSGYNEQFF
CDR3nt: TGTGCCAGCAGTGACGGGACTAGCGGGTACAATGAGCAGTTCTTC
d_gene: TRBD2
j_gene: TRBJ2-1
v_gene: TRBV6-4
abundance: -

CDR3aa: CASSPLGSGTEAFF
CDR3nt: TGTGCCAGCAGCCCGCTCGGGAGTGGGACTGAAGCTTTCTTT
d_gene: -
j_gene: TRBJ1-1
v_gene: TRBV5-8
abundance: -

CDR3aa: CASSVGHPGTGPPYGYTF
CDR3nt: TGTGCCAGCAGCGTAGGACATCCCGGGACAGGCCCACCGTATGGCTACACCTTC
d_gene: TRBD1
j_gene: TRBJ1-2
v_gene: TRBV9
abundance: -

CDR3aa: CASSDHPRSQGTEAFF
CDR3nt: TGTGCCAGCAGCGACCACCCTCGCAGTCAGGGGACTGAAGCTTTCTTT
d_gene: -
j_gene: TRBJ1-1
v_gene: TRBV7-2
abundance: -

CDR3aa: CASSYSRGLETDTQYF
CDR3nt: TGTGCCAGCAGTTACTCCAGGGGGCTTGAAACAGATACGCAGTATTTT
d_gene: TRBD1
j_gene: TRBJ2-3
v_gene: TRBV5-4
abundance: -